The 2 T cell receptor beta chains below come from one sample, sequenced in a study of HIV-infected patients and healthy controls. TCRdb re-called the 5' RACE reads through MiXCR, storing one row per CDR3 protein. The sample has tens of thousands of distinct CDR3 sequences; less than 20% are singletons. The specimen was CD4+ T cells from blood. All receptors derive from a human donor in good health.

The chain has TRBV20-1 and TRBJ1-5; 7 nucleotides line up with TRBD1. Germline assignment: CDR1 DFQATT and CDR2 SNEGSKA (reference sequence). The V and J ends lost 5 bases and 5 bases, in that order; junction bases with no gene match: 9. This CDR3 is built from 14 residues. CDR3 sequence reads: CSAGLTGVYQPQHF. For the CDR3, the DNA is TGCAGTGCTGGCCTAACAGGGGTCTATCAGCCCCAGCATTTT.

This clonotype showed up many times. The chain couples TRBV7-3 to TRBJ2-1, with TRBD1 as a possible D gene (6 bases). Germline CDR1 SGHTA, CDR2 FQGTGA. V was pared by 1 base and J by 0 bases, with 16 bases between. The CDR3 sequence is 18 residues long. CDR3 sequence: CASSLMPTGPSSYNEQFF. The CDR3 DNA reads TGTGCCAGCAGCTTAATGCCCACAGGGCCTAGCTCCTACAATGAGCAGTTCTTC.